Listed below are T cell receptor beta chains from one sample, sequenced in a study of metastatic and nonmetastatic thyroid tumors. Through MiXCR, TCRdb re-clonotyped the PCR reads. The profile shows more than 70,000 clones, 8% to 9.5% of them singletons. Sequenced material: blood. The receptors here all came from a female donor with papillary thyroid cancer or a benign thyroid nodule (not recorded which). Some clones in this sample may be carry-over from other donors' samples. Each CDR3 is given with its conserved first and last residue. Fields, in order: clone size, J gene, V gene, D gene, CDR3 protein, CDR3 DNA. D genes are given only for firm matches. Some rows mark clone size as missing; the rest say once, few, many or name a class of expanded clone.

clone size: many
J gene: TRBJ1-1
V gene: TRBV6-2/TRBV6-3
D gene: .
CDR3 protein: CASRGTGENTEAFF
CDR3 DNA: TGTGCCAGCAGGGGGACGGGGGAGAACACTGAAGCTTTCTTT

clone size: .
J gene: TRBJ2-3
V gene: TRBV6-4
D gene: TRBD2
CDR3 protein: CASSEGSGVAADTQYF
CDR3 DNA: TGTGCCAGCAGTGAGGGTAGCGGGGTGGCCGCAGATACGCAGTATTTT

clone size: many
J gene: TRBJ2-2
V gene: TRBV30
D gene: .
CDR3 protein: CAWSDFTGELFF
CDR3 DNA: TGTGCCTGGAGTGACTTCACCGGGGAGCTGTTTTTT

clone size: many
J gene: TRBJ2-6
V gene: TRBV5-8
D gene: .
CDR3 protein: CASSLIGVGRARFGANVLTF
CDR3 DNA: TGTGCCAGCAGCTTGATTGGGGTCGGCAGGGCCCGTTTTGGGGCCAACGTCCTGACTTTC

clone size: many
J gene: TRBJ1-1
V gene: TRBV5-1
D gene: .
CDR3 protein: CASSIRPGLNTEAFF
CDR3 DNA: TGCGCCAGCAGCATCCGCCCGGGGCTGAACACTGAAGCTTTCTTT

clone size: many
J gene: TRBJ2-3
V gene: TRBV24-1
D gene: .
CDR3 protein: CATSDLGGTLGDTQYF
CDR3 DNA: TGTGCCACCAGTGATTTGGGGGGGACACTCGGGGATACGCAGTATTTT

clone size: many
J gene: TRBJ2-6
V gene: TRBV29-1
D gene: .
CDR3 protein: CSVDGPGANVLTF
CDR3 DNA: TGCAGCGTTGACGGTCCTGGGGCCAACGTCCTGACTTTC

clone size: few
J gene: TRBJ1-6
V gene: TRBV3-1
D gene: .
CDR3 protein: CASSPADSYNSPLHF
CDR3 DNA: TGTGCCAGCAGCCCGGCAGACTCCTATAATTCACCCCTCCACTTT

clone size: .
J gene: TRBJ2-2
V gene: TRBV6-5
D gene: .
CDR3 protein: CASSYKGDHGELFF
CDR3 DNA: TGTGCCAGCAGTTACAAAGGAGATCACGGGGAGCTGTTTTTT

clone size: many
J gene: TRBJ1-2
V gene: TRBV24-1
D gene: .
CDR3 protein: CATSDAGTGFYGYTF
CDR3 DNA: TGTGCCACCAGTGATGCCGGGACGGGCTTCTATGGCTACACCTTC

clone size: many
J gene: TRBJ2-1
V gene: TRBV2
D gene: .
CDR3 protein: CASSEAKEQFF
CDR3 DNA: TGTGCCAGCAGTGAAGCAAAGGAGCAGTTCTTC

clone size: many
J gene: TRBJ1-1
V gene: TRBV6-1
D gene: .
CDR3 protein: CASSDTWGRGGWTEAFF
CDR3 DNA: TGTGCCAGCAGTGATACTTGGGGGAGGGGTGGATGGACTGAAGCTTTCTTT

clone size: many
J gene: TRBJ2-5
V gene: TRBV5-5
D gene: .
CDR3 protein: CASSYGWGETQYF
CDR3 DNA: TGTGCCAGCAGTTATGGTTGGGGGGAGACCCAGTACTTC

clone size: many
J gene: TRBJ2-2
V gene: TRBV11-2
D gene: TRBD2
CDR3 protein: CASRPGGGKISGELFF
CDR3 DNA: TGTGCCAGCAGGCCGGGGGGAGGGAAGATCTCCGGGGAGCTGTTTTTT

clone size: many
J gene: TRBJ2-5
V gene: TRBV27
D gene: .
CDR3 protein: CASSLRVQETQYF
CDR3 DNA: TGTGCCAGCAGTTTGCGAGTTCAAGAGACCCAGTACTTC

clone size: few
J gene: TRBJ1-2
V gene: TRBV12-5
D gene: .
CDR3 protein: CATSGQTGGYTF
CDR3 DNA: TGTGCTACCTCCGGACAGACGGGTGGCTACACCTTC

clone size: many
J gene: TRBJ2-2
V gene: TRBV20-1
D gene: TRBD2
CDR3 protein: CSARDGRGDTGELFF
CDR3 DNA: TGCAGTGCTAGAGATGGGCGGGGGGACACCGGGGAGCTGTTTTTT

clone size: many
J gene: TRBJ2-5
V gene: TRBV9
D gene: TRBD1
CDR3 protein: CASSPGTGAGETQYF
CDR3 DNA: TGTGCCAGCAGCCCCGGGACAGGGGCAGGGGAGACCCAGTACTTC

clone size: many
J gene: TRBJ1-1
V gene: TRBV12-3/TRBV12-4
D gene: .
CDR3 protein: CASSKNTGMNTEAFF
CDR3 DNA: TGTGCCAGCAGTAAAAACACAGGGATGAACACTGAAGCTTTCTTT

clone size: many
J gene: TRBJ1-2
V gene: TRBV29-1
D gene: .
CDR3 protein: CSVGRTYGYTF
CDR3 DNA: TGCAGCGTTGGACGGACCTATGGCTACACCTTC

clone size: many
J gene: TRBJ2-3
V gene: TRBV5-1
D gene: TRBD2
CDR3 protein: CASSLSGDGQYF
CDR3 DNA: TGCGCCAGCAGCCTAAGCGGGGATGGGCAGTATTTT

clone size: .
J gene: TRBJ2-5
V gene: TRBV5-4
D gene: TRBD2
CDR3 protein: CASSYYSGGARETQYF
CDR3 DNA: TGTGCCAGCAGCTACTATAGCGGGGGGGCGCGAGAGACCCAGTACTTC

clone size: .
J gene: TRBJ1-1
V gene: TRBV5-6
D gene: TRBD1
CDR3 protein: CASTGRPTGWATEAFF
CDR3 DNA: TGTGCCAGCACCGGGCGCCCGACAGGGTGGGCCACTGAAGCTTTCTTT

clone size: many
J gene: TRBJ1-5
V gene: TRBV6-5
D gene: .
CDR3 protein: CASSYGGYSNQPQHF
CDR3 DNA: TGTGCCAGCAGTTACGGTGGATATAGCAATCAGCCCCAGCATTTT

clone size: many
J gene: TRBJ2-7
V gene: TRBV28
D gene: TRBD2
CDR3 protein: CASRLAGGTYEQYF
CDR3 DNA: TGTGCCAGCAGACTAGCGGGGGGGACCTACGAGCAGTACTTC

clone size: .
J gene: TRBJ1-1
V gene: TRBV29-1
D gene: TRBD1
CDR3 protein: CGLMGDRGISEAFF
CDR3 DNA: TGCGGCCTAATGGGCGACAGGGGGATTTCTGAAGCTTTCTTT

clone size: many
J gene: TRBJ2-1
V gene: TRBV7-9
D gene: .
CDR3 protein: CASSWGTNNEQFF
CDR3 DNA: TGTGCCAGCAGCTGGGGAACAAACAATGAGCAGTTCTTC

clone size: many
J gene: TRBJ1-6
V gene: TRBV20-1
D gene: .
CDR3 protein: CSARVDQGGSPLHF
CDR3 DNA: TGCAGTGCTAGAGTGGACCAGGGAGGTTCACCCCTCCACTTT

clone size: .
J gene: TRBJ1-5
V gene: TRBV4-1
D gene: TRBD1
CDR3 protein: CASSQPEGQMNQSQHF
CDR3 DNA: TGCGCCAGCAGCCAACCTGAGGGACAGATGAATCAGTCCCAGCATTTT

clone size: many
J gene: TRBJ2-2
V gene: TRBV24-1
D gene: TRBD2
CDR3 protein: CATSLSGTYTGELFF
CDR3 DNA: TGTGCCACCAGTCTTAGCGGGACCTACACCGGGGAGCTGTTTTTT

clone size: many
J gene: TRBJ1-4
V gene: TRBV2
D gene: .
CDR3 protein: CASSDSGMPNEKLFF
CDR3 DNA: TGTGCCAGCAGTGACTCCGGGATGCCTAATGAAAAACTGTTTTTT

clone size: large
J gene: TRBJ2-7
V gene: TRBV20-1
D gene: .
CDR3 protein: CSARAVFTDYEQYF
CDR3 DNA: TGCAGTGCTAGAGCGGTTTTTACCGACTACGAGCAGTACTTC

clone size: many
J gene: TRBJ1-6
V gene: TRBV4-1
D gene: .
CDR3 protein: CASSQEGSLLSPLHF
CDR3 DNA: TGCGCCAGCAGCCAAGAAGGGAGCTTGCTTTCACCCCTCCACTTT

clone size: many
J gene: TRBJ2-5
V gene: TRBV27
D gene: .
CDR3 protein: CASNLRGQETQYF
CDR3 DNA: TGTGCCAGCAACCTCAGGGGTCAAGAGACCCAGTACTTC

clone size: many
J gene: TRBJ1-2
V gene: TRBV6-4
D gene: .
CDR3 protein: CASSGDKIRDGYTF
CDR3 DNA: TGTGCCAGCAGCGGAGACAAAATCAGGGATGGCTACACCTTC

clone size: many
J gene: TRBJ1-5
V gene: TRBV27
D gene: .
CDR3 protein: CASSLRGQPQHF
CDR3 DNA: TGTGCCAGCAGTTTAAGGGGTCAGCCCCAGCATTTT

clone size: medium-sized
J gene: TRBJ2-7
V gene: TRBV19
D gene: .
CDR3 protein: CASSIAQGTRYEQYF
CDR3 DNA: TGTGCCAGTAGTATAGCACAGGGAACCCGATACGAGCAGTACTTC

clone size: few
J gene: TRBJ1-1
V gene: TRBV5-1
D gene: .
CDR3 protein: CASSFRTGLNTEAFF
CDR3 DNA: TGCGCCAGCAGCTTCAGGACGGGTTTGAACACTGAAGCTTTCTTT

clone size: few
J gene: TRBJ1-5
V gene: TRBV6-1
D gene: .
CDR3 protein: CASSEARLSNQPQHF
CDR3 DNA: TGTGCCAGCAGTGAAGCCAGGTTAAGCAATCAGCCCCAGCATTTT

clone size: few
J gene: TRBJ1-1
V gene: TRBV2
D gene: .
CDR3 protein: CASANQWRSTEAFF
CDR3 DNA: TGTGCCAGCGCAAATCAGTGGAGGAGCACTGAAGCTTTCTTT

clone size: many
J gene: TRBJ2-1
V gene: TRBV6-4
D gene: .
CDR3 protein: CASSDSDYNEQFF
CDR3 DNA: TGTGCCAGCAGTGACTCGGACTACAATGAGCAGTTCTTC

clone size: many
J gene: TRBJ1-4
V gene: TRBV29-1
D gene: .
CDR3 protein: CSVDGAGNEKLFF
CDR3 DNA: TGCAGCGTCGATGGGGCAGGAAATGAAAAACTGTTTTTT

clone size: many
J gene: TRBJ2-2
V gene: TRBV10-3
D gene: .
CDR3 protein: CATRVGQNTGELFF
CDR3 DNA: TGTGCCACCAGGGTAGGACAGAACACCGGGGAGCTGTTTTTT

clone size: many
J gene: TRBJ2-5
V gene: TRBV4-2
D gene: TRBD2
CDR3 protein: CASSSHGGTRDKETQYF
CDR3 DNA: TGTGCCAGCAGCTCCCACGGCGGGACTAGGGACAAAGAGACCCAGTACTTC